Below are 24 T cell receptor beta chains sequenced from a single sample in a study of T cell responses to AZD1222 COVID-19 vaccine. Only in-frame clones appear in the TCRdb table, and some are missing; sequencing was by immunoSEQ multiplex PCR. In the table there are some 120,000 clones, roughly nine tenths of which are singletons. Sequenced here: peripheral blood, sampled on day 0 of AZD1222 vaccination. These receptors were obtained from an adult in good health.

The V and J genes are TRBV7-9 and TRBJ2-7; 8 positions match TRBD2. The V gene's germline CDR1 is SEHNR and CDR2 FQNEAQ (reference sequence). The CDR3 is made up of 16 amino acids. V dropped 5 bases and J dropped 2; count of bases not matched to a gene: 11. For the CDR3, the DNA is TGTGCCAGCAGCCCCGCCACTAGCGGAGGCGCCTACGAGCAGTACTTC. Translated, it gives CASSPATSGGAYEQYF.

This chain uses TRBV6-5 with TRBJ2-6, with D unclear. The V gene lost 5 bases and the J gene lost 0 bases, with 8 bases spanning the gap. The CDR3 is made up of 15 amino acids. Germline-derived CDR1 and CDR2 are MNHEY and SVGAGI. CDR3 in amino acids: CASSPQISGANVLTF. The CDR3 coding sequence is TGTGCCAGCAGTCCGCAGATCTCTGGGGCCAACGTCCTGACTTTC.

The CDR3 region is CASSFLSRGGNEQFF. The CDR3 region has the DNA TGTGCCAGCAGCTTCCTATCACGAGGGGGCAATGAGCAGTTCTTC. The V call is TRBV7-2, the J call TRBJ2-1, with a tentative D call TRBD1 (6 bases). Germline CDR1 and CDR2: SGHTA and FQGNSA. The CDR3 covers 15 residues. The V end lost 3 bases, the J end lost 6 bases, and 15 bases lay between the germline ends. The full variable domain, its missing parts supplied by reference TRBV7-2 and TRBJ2-1, is GAGVSQSPSNKVTEKGKDVELRCDPISGHTALYWYRQSLGQGLEFLIYFQGNSAPDKSGLPSDRFSAERTGGSVSTLTIQRTQQEDSAVYLCASSFLSRGGNEQFFGPGTRLTVL.

The gene calls are TRBV9 and TRBJ1-3; 7 positions match TRBD1. Trimming cost V 0 bases and J 0 bases; bases outside gene matches: 9. Germline V gives CDR1 SGDLS, CDR2 YYNGEE. The CDR3 contains 18 residues. CDR3 residues: CASSVGGNPGGSGNTIYF. The CDR3, as DNA: TGTGCCAGCAGCGTAGGTGGGAATCCAGGGGGCTCTGGAAACACCATATATTTT.

V and J are TRBV19 and TRBJ1-2; D unresolved. With 3 bases removed from V and 8 bases from J, the gap between germline ends came to 16 bases. The CDR3 extends over 14 amino acids. Germline V gene lookup returns CDR1 LNHDA and CDR2 SQIVND (reference sequence). CDR3 bases: TGTGCCAGTAGTATCGTCGAAGGGAGGAGCGGCTACACCTTC. Residues: CASSIVEGRSGYTF.

This chain uses TRBV28 with TRBJ1-1; 8 bases line up with TRBD1. J lost 0 bases, V lost 5 bases, and 2 bases had no gene match. The CDR3 runs 14 residues. CDR1 and CDR2 from the germline V gene are MDHEN and SYDVKM. CDR3: CASSGTGMNTEAFF. The CDR3 DNA follows: TGTGCCAGCAGTGGGACAGGAATGAACACTGAAGCTTTCTTT.

The chain carries TRBV5-8 and TRBJ2-5; D remains ambiguous. Trimming took 1 base from V and 2 from J, leaving 9 bases between them. Germline-derived CDR1 and CDR2 are SGHTS and YDEGEE. CDR3 size: 14 residues. CDR3 region: CASSLPPLQETQYF. For the CDR3, the DNA is TGTGCCAGCAGCTTGCCACCCCTACAAGAGACCCAGTACTTC.

This chain uses TRBV6-1 with TRBJ1-2; unclear D gene. V gave up 1 base and J gave up 13 bases, with 16 bases separating them. The CDR3 spans 13 residues. Germline CDR1 reads MNHNS; CDR2 reads SASEGT. The CDR3 region is CASSEGAGSLLTF. Written as DNA, the CDR3 is TGTGCCAGCAGTGAAGGTGCGGGATCTTTACTCACCTTC.

DNA of the CDR3: TGCAGCGGGGGGACAGCGAACACCGGGGAGCTGTTTTTT. Its protein is CSGGTANTGELFF. This chain uses TRBV29-1 with TRBJ2-2; TRBD1 matches 7 bases. Germline lookup yields CDR1 SQVTM and CDR2 ANQGSEA. The J segment lost 0 bases and the V segment lost 7 bases, leaving 2 bases of the junction unmatched. The length of the CDR3 is 13 residues.

This clone has a handful of counts. J is TRBJ1-2 and V is TRBV6-2 or TRBV6-3, with TRBD1 matching over 9 bases. V was pared by 6 bases and J by 4 bases, with 9 bases of the junction left unmatched. The CDR3 totals 15 residues. Per the germline V gene, CDR1 is MNHEY and CDR2 is SVGEGT. CDR3 in amino acids: CASSKRDRAGYGYTF. The CDR3 DNA sequence: TGTGCCAGCAGCAAGCGGGACAGGGCGGGCTATGGCTACACCTTC.

This rearrangement joins TRBV23-1 to TRBJ1-2, with D uncertain. TRBV23-1 is labeled an ORF, and its function is uncertain. This CDR3 is 15 amino acids long. Trimming took off 1 base at V and 4 bases at J, with 13 bases between the two ends. CDR3 bases: TGCGCCAGCAGTCAATATTCCGAAATACCCTATGGCTACACCTTC. Amino acid sequence: CASSQYSEIPYGYTF.

This clone was recorded only once. The rearrangement links TRBV5-8 to TRBJ1-1; 10 bases fit TRBD1. CDR1 is SGHTS, CDR2 YDEGEE, per germline. There are 17 residues in the CDR3. J gave up 1 base and V 0 bases, and 6 bases lay outside the gene matches. The CDR3 is CASSLEGQGSWNTEAFF. In DNA, the CDR3 is TGTGCCAGCAGCTTGGAGGGACAGGGGTCCTGGAACACTGAAGCTTTCTTT.

The V gene is TRBV7-2, the J gene TRBJ2-7; possible D gene TRBD2, 6 bases. V was cut by 0 bases and J by 4 bases, with 10 bases left in between. The CDR3 is made up of 14 amino acids. Germline CDR1 SGHTA, CDR2 FQGNSA. The CDR3 protein is CASSLADGGYEQYF. The DNA for the CDR3 is TGTGCCAGCAGCTTAGCGGACGGGGGATACGAGCAGTACTTC.

The chain employs TRBV7-2 and TRBJ2-1; 9 bases match TRBD2. Germline V gene data show CDR1 as SGHTA and CDR2 as FQGNSA. Losses at the gene ends were 1 base for V and 6 bases for J; bases not matched to a gene: 7. The CDR3 is made up of 16 amino acids. The CDR3: CASSLDGGRGANEQFF. The CDR3 nucleotides read TGTGCCAGCAGCTTAGATGGCGGGAGGGGGGCCAATGAGCAGTTCTTC.

The chain has TRBV10-3 and TRBJ1-5; D gene unclear. This CDR3 comprises 13 residues. Trimming removed 10 bases at V and 3 bases at J, with 13 bases between. Germline CDR1 is ENHRY and CDR2 is SYGVKD. The chain's CDR3 is CATTDGSNQPQHF. The CDR3, as DNA: TGTGCCACCACGGACGGCTCCAATCAGCCCCAGCATTTT.

The rearrangement joins TRBV2 to TRBJ2-1, with 10 bases fitting TRBD2. The CDR3 spans 14 residues. The germline V gene encodes CDR1 SNHLY and CDR2 FYNNEI. V was pared by 6 bases and J by 8 bases, with 7 bases of the junction left unmatched. CDR3 residues: CASRPGLAFDEQFF. For the CDR3, the DNA is TGTGCCAGCAGGCCGGGACTAGCGTTCGATGAGCAGTTCTTC.

This chain connects TRBV5-1 to TRBJ2-1, with unresolved D. This CDR3 spans 12 amino acids. Germline CDR1 and CDR2: SGHRS and YFSETQ. V was cut by 3 bases and J by 5 bases, with 6 bases left in between. For the CDR3, the DNA is TGCGCCAGCAGCTGGGGTAACAATGAGCAGTTCTTC. Amino acid sequence: CASSWGNNEQFF. The variable domain in full, completed from reference TRBV5-1 and TRBJ2-1, reads KAGVTQTPRYLIKTRGQQVTLSCSPISGHRSVSWYQQTPGQGLQFLFEYFSETQRNKGNFPGRFSGRQFSNSRSEMNVSTLELGDSALYLCASSWGNNEQFFGPGTRLTVL.

This clone occurred once. The same CDR3 arises from other DNA sequences in this sample as well. The gene calls are TRBV3-1 (or the pseudogene TRBV3-2) and TRBJ2-3; D is unclear. The V end lost 2 bases, the J end lost 5 bases, and 2 bases lay between the germline ends. Germline-derived CDR1 and CDR2 are LGHDT and YNNKEL (reference sequence). The CDR3 sequence is 11 residues long. CDR3 sequence: CASSQLDTQYF. In DNA, the CDR3 is TGTGCCAGCAGCCAATTAGATACGCAGTATTTT.

V and J are TRBV5-1 and TRBJ1-2; TRBD1 matches 10 bases. CDR3 length: 15 amino acids. From germline, CDR1 is SGHRS and CDR2 YFSETQ. The V gene end was trimmed by 4 bases and the J gene end by 8 bases; junction bases not matched to a gene: 11. The CDR3 DNA reads as TGCGCCAGCAGCAGAACGCCCGGGACAGGGGAAGGCTACACCTTC. Amino acid sequence: CASSRTPGTGEGYTF.

The chain links TRBV30 to TRBJ2-5, with 7 bases aligning to TRBD2. Germline CDR1 is GTSNPN and CDR2 is SVGIG (reference sequence). J gave up 2 bases and V 3 bases, and 9 bases lay outside the gene matches. The CDR3 runs to 15 residues. Here the CDR3 DNA reads TGTGCCTGGAGGCGGAGCGGGGTAAATCAAGAGACCCAGTACTTC. It translates to CAWRRSGVNQETQYF. The complete variable domain, with remaining parts taken from reference TRBV30 and TRBJ2-5, reads SQTIHQWPATLVQPVGSPLSLECTVEGTSNPNLYWYRQAAGRGLQLLFYSVGIGQISSEVPQNLSASRPQDRQFILSSKKLLLSDSGFYLCAWRRSGVNQETQYFGPGTRLLVL.

The chain joins TRBV5-4 to TRBJ2-5; 9 bases are a match to TRBD1. This CDR3 contains 16 residues. Germline V lookup: CDR1 SGHNT, CDR2 YYREEE (reference sequence). After removal of 0 bases from V and 9 bases from J, the junction contained 12 bases not matched to a gene. Written as DNA, the CDR3 is TGTGCCAGCAGCTTGGCCCCCGACAGGGGGGGGCGGGCCCAGTACTTC. This gives the protein CASSLAPDRGGRAQYF. The full variable domain, completed using reference TRBV5-4 and TRBJ2-5, is ETGVTQSPTHLIKTRGQQVTLRCSSQSGHNTVSWYQQALGQGPQFIFQYYREEENGRGNFPPRFSGLQFPNYSSELNVNALELDDSALYLCASSLAPDRGGRAQYFGPGTRLLVL.

This chain joins TRBV6-5 and TRBJ1-2; 7 bases are shared with TRBD1. Germline V lookup: CDR1 MNHEY, CDR2 SVGAGI. V lost 6 bases, J lost 2 bases, and 3 bases stayed unmatched. This CDR3 contains 13 residues. CDR3 loop: CASRMDRNYGYTF. CDR3 nucleotides: TGTGCCAGCAGGATGGACAGGAACTATGGCTACACCTTC.

The chain joins TRBV18 to TRBJ2-7; the D is unclear. The CDR3 loop spans 11 amino acids. V was clipped by 3 bases and J by 4 bases, with 4 bases between them. Germline-derived CDR1 and CDR2 are KGHSH and LQKENI. For the CDR3, the DNA is TGTGCCAGCTCACCCGGGTACGAGCAGTACTTC. Translating gives CASSPGYEQYF.

V gene TRBV15 combines with J gene TRBJ1-4; 10 positions agree with TRBD1. CDR1 is LNHNV, CDR2 YYDKDF, per germline (reference sequence). J lost 7 bases, V lost 3 bases, and 8 bases had no gene match. This CDR3 contains 16 residues. CDR3 loop: CATSRGGQGRIEKLFF. CDR3 DNA: TGTGCCACCAGCAGGGGGGGACAGGGGAGAATTGAAAAACTGTTTTTT.